Listed here are 27 T cell receptor beta chains from one sample, sequenced in a study of blood T cells in healthy people across ages. A J-beta primer mix and a sample-barcoded 5' primer were used in a second PCR of roughly 6 to 11 cycles. In TCRdb, the 5' RACE reads were re-called with MiXCR into one record per CDR3 protein. The sample includes around 1.5 million distinct CDR3 sequences, about 31% of them seen just once. Material for sequencing was blood. The source of these receptors is a woman between 25 and 40 years old in good health.

The chain couples TRBV3-1 to TRBJ1-2; TRBD1 matches 9 bases. This CDR3 has 13 residues. Trimming removed 4 bases from V and 10 bases from J; junction bases left unmatched: 7. Germline CDR1 reads LGHDT; CDR2 reads YNNKEL (reference sequence). The CDR3 nucleotides read TGTGCCAGCAGCCTCCGGACAGGGGTTCTCTACACCTTC. Its translation: CASSLRTGVLYTF. Combining the CDR3 with reference TRBV3-1 and TRBJ1-2 gives the whole variable domain DTAVSQTPKYLVTQMGNDKSIKCEQNLGHDTMYWYKQDSKKFLKIMFSYNNKELIINETVPNRFSPKSPDKAHLNLHINSLELGDSAVYFCASSLRTGVLYTFGSGTRLTVV.

The chain joins TRBV12-2 to TRBJ2-7; the table's D call of TRBD2 was not tested on the DNA. TRBV12-2 is marked as a pseudogene. CDR3 length: 15 amino acids. The CDR3 loop is CASRLEGPSSYEQYF. CDR3 DNA sequence: TGTGCAAGTCGCTTAGAGGGCCCTAGCTCCTACGAGCAGTACTTC.

This clonotype was observed once. The chain recombines TRBV10-3 with TRBJ2-7, with 7 nucleotides matching TRBD1. This CDR3 has 15 residues. Germline values: CDR1 ENHRY, CDR2 SYGVKD. The ends lost 3 bases at V and 0 bases at J; junction bases unmatched: 5. DNA for the CDR3: TGTGCCATCAGTGAAAGACAGGGCTACTCCTACGAGCAGTACTTC. This gives the protein CAISERQGYSYEQYF.

The chain is built from TRBV20-1 and TRBJ2-7; D not resolved. The CDR3 sequence is 14 residues long. Germline loops: CDR1 DFQATT, CDR2 SNEGSKA (reference sequence). Trimming pared 2 bases from V and 3 bases from J, leaving 14 bases between. CDR3 DNA: TGCAGTGCTAGATCGGGTGGGATCCTCTACGAGCAGTACTTC. It is translated as CSARSGGILYEQYF.

Comments on this clonotype: Relative to the germline gene, one junction end is altered; a read error may explain this. The chain links TRBV7-3 to TRBJ2-6; D is perhaps TRBD1 (6 bases). Germline loops: CDR1 SGHTA, CDR2 FQGTGA. The CDR3 runs 15 residues. The CDR3 DNA is TGTGCCAACAGCTTACAGGGTCCGGGGGCCAACGTCCTGACTTTC. Translation gives CANSLQGPGANVLTF.

This clonotype was recorded at least ten times. This chain links TRBV29-1 with TRBJ2-5; D is unclear. V was clipped by 2 bases and J by 1 base, with 2 bases between them. Per germline, CDR1 SQVTM and CDR2 ANQGSEA. CDR3 length equals 11 residues. CDR3: CSVEPQETQYF. The CDR3 DNA sequence: TGCAGCGTTGAACCCCAAGAGACCCAGTACTTC.

This chain links TRBV3-1 with TRBJ1-5, with unresolved D. CDR1 LGHDT and CDR2 YNNKEL come from the germline V gene (reference sequence). V gave up 0 bases and J gave up 3 bases, with 12 bases separating them. This CDR3 contains 16 residues. CDR3 residues: CASSQDSGSPNQPQHF. The CDR3 coding sequence is TGTGCCAGCAGCCAAGATAGCGGCAGCCCCAATCAGCCCCAGCATTTT.

The V and J genes are TRBV5-1 and TRBJ2-3; 7 bases line up with TRBD2. CDR1 SGHRS and CDR2 YFSETQ come from the germline V gene. The CDR3 spans 16 residues. V lost 3 bases and J lost 0; bases outside the gene matches: 7. Here the CDR3 DNA reads TGCGCCAGCAGCTCCCAAGCGGGGTCTAGCACAGATACGCAGTATTTT. This gives the protein CASSSQAGSSTDTQYF.

This chain uses TRBV4-1 with TRBJ2-1; 7 nucleotides agree with TRBD1. This CDR3 is built from 15 residues. In germline, CDR1 is MGHRA, CDR2 YSYEKL. The trim removed 8 bases at V and 0 bases at J, leaving 7 bases unmatched. DNA for the CDR3: TGCGCCAGCGGCAAAGGACAGGTCTCCTACAATGAGCAGTTCTTC. Protein product: CASGKGQVSYNEQFF.

The chain employs TRBV12-3 or TRBV12-4 and TRBJ1-1; D possibly corresponds to TRBD1 (5 bases). The germline V and J ends were trimmed by 3 bases and 4 bases, with 15 bases remaining between them. This CDR3 has 15 amino acids. CDR3 residues: CASSLYLGVGTEAFF. CDR3 in DNA: TGTGCCAGCAGTTTGTATTTGGGGGTGGGCACTGAAGCTTTCTTT.

The chain is built from TRBV6-5 and TRBJ2-5; 7 positions match TRBD2. Trimming took 2 bases from V and 5 from J; bases not matched to a gene: 11. Germline V gives CDR1 MNHEY, CDR2 SVGAGI. CDR3 length: 16 amino acids. As DNA, the CDR3 is TGTGCCAGCAGTTACCACCCTGGGGAGGGTAGCGAGACCCAGTACTTC. This translates into CASSYHPGEGSETQYF.

A remark on this clonotype: A read error may be the cause here, since a much bigger clone is one base away. This chain links TRBV28 with TRBJ2-1; D gene uncertain. This CDR3 spans 10 amino acids. Germline lookup yields CDR1 MDHEN and CDR2 SYDVKM. Trimming stripped 7 bases from V and 5 bases from J, with 3 bases between. CDR3 in amino acids: CASKDNEQFF. The DNA for the CDR3 is TGTGCCAGCAAGGACAATGAGCAGTTCTTC. The variable domain in full, with the rest retrieved from reference TRBV28 and TRBJ2-1, is DVKVTQSSRYLVKRTGEKVFLECVQDMDHENMFWYRQDPGLGLRLIYFSYDVKMKEKGDIPEGYSVSREKKERFSLILESASTNQTSMYLCASKDNEQFFGPGTRLTVL.

The chain uses TRBV6-5 and TRBJ2-7; D unresolved. Judging by the DNA end, TRBJ2-5 fits better; the J call may be wrong. The CDR3 length is 14 residues. Germline CDR1 MNHEY, CDR2 SVGAGI. The CDR3, as DNA: TGTGCCAGCAGTTACTCCAGTCTTCTGGAGACCCAGTACTTC. The encoded protein is CASSYSSLLETQYF.

The chain links TRBV2 to TRBJ1-2, with D maybe TRBD1 (6 bases). V dropped 4 bases and J dropped 3 bases, with 15 bases sitting between them. The CDR3 consists of 15 residues. Germline lookup yields CDR1 SNHLY and CDR2 FYNNEI. The CDR3 DNA reads as TGTGCCAGCAGTGGCCACCAAGGACAGTACTATGGCTACACCTTC. Amino acids: CASSGHQGQYYGYTF. Filled out from reference TRBV2 and TRBJ1-2, the complete variable domain reads EPEVTQTPSHQVTQMGQEVILRCVPISNHLYFYWYRQILGQKVEFLVSFYNNEISEKSEIFDDQFSVERPDGSNFTLKIRSTKLEDSAMYFCASSGHQGQYYGYTFGSGTRLTVV.

Ten or more counts support this clonotype. V usage is TRBV5-1 and J usage is TRBJ2-1; 11 bases match TRBD2. Germline V lookup: CDR1 SGHRS, CDR2 YFSETQ. Losses at the gene ends were 0 bases for V and 10 bases for J; bases not matched to a gene: 6. The CDR3 has 15 residues. In DNA form, the CDR3 reads TGCGCCAGCAGCTTGGGGACTAGCGGGTTCGGGGAGCAGTTCTTC. It is translated as CASSLGTSGFGEQFF.

This rearrangement joins TRBV12-3 or TRBV12-4 to TRBJ1-1, with D uncertain. V lost 1 base and J 4 bases, leaving 10 bases between the germline ends. The CDR3 loop spans 14 amino acids. The CDR3 protein is CASSLDGRFTEAFF. The DNA for the CDR3 is TGTGCCAGCAGTTTAGACGGTCGATTCACTGAAGCTTTCTTT.

The table lists this clonotype with a few counts. This chain joins TRBV7-6 and TRBJ1-1; D gene unclear. The germline V gene has CDR1 SGHVS and CDR2 FNYEAQ. CDR3 length equals 13 residues. V was clipped by 3 bases and J by 5 bases, with 10 bases between them. Here the CDR3 DNA reads TGTGCCAGCAGCTTTGGGCAACTGACTGAAGCTTTCTTT. Protein product: CASSFGQLTEAFF. Combining the CDR3 with reference TRBV7-6 and TRBJ1-1 gives the whole variable domain GAGVSQSPRYKVTKRGQDVALRCDPISGHVSLYWYRQALGQGPEFLTYFNYEAQQDKSGLPNDRFSAERPEGSISTLTIQRTEQRDSAMYRCASSFGQLTEAFFGQGTRLTVV.

This clonotype occurred a few times. V is TRBV3-1 and J is TRBJ2-5; D gene ambiguous. Germline CDR1 is LGHDT and CDR2 is YNNKEL (reference sequence). This CDR3 contains 16 residues. The V and J ends lost 2 bases and 2 bases respectively, with 15 bases between them. As DNA, the CDR3 is TGTGCCAGCAGCCAAAGAGGTTCACAGATTCAAGAGACCCAGTACTTC. The encoded protein is CASSQRGSQIQETQYF.

This clonotype was picked up a small number of times. The gene calls are TRBV3-1 and TRBJ2-7; 12 bases are shared with TRBD2. V shed 3 bases and J 3 bases; nucleotides not matched to a gene: 3. In germline, CDR1 is LGHDT, CDR2 YNNKEL (reference sequence). This CDR3 comprises 15 residues. The CDR3 DNA sequence: TGTGCCAGCAGCCAGATGACTAGCGGGAGCTACGAGCAGTACTTC. This translates into CASSQMTSGSYEQYF.

This clonotype has a handful of counts. This sequence joins TRBV20-1 and TRBJ1-2; D ambiguous. Germline loops: CDR1 DFQATT, CDR2 SNEGSKA (reference sequence). V lost 0 bases and J 4 bases, leaving 9 bases between the germline ends. This CDR3 is built from 13 residues. In DNA, the CDR3 is TGCAGTGCTAGAGATCGACGGGGCTATGGCTACACCTTC. This encodes CSARDRRGYGYTF.

The chain combines TRBV11-3 with TRBJ2-1; 12 bases are a match to TRBD2. Germline-derived CDR1 and CDR2 are SGHNT and YENEEA. The J segment lost 0 bases and the V segment lost 5 bases, leaving 17 bases of the junction unmatched. CDR3 length: 21 residues. The CDR3 bases are TGTGCCAGCAGCCCCAGAGGTCCGGGACTAGCGGGTCTGAGCTCCTACAATGAGCAGTTCTTC. Translated, it gives CASSPRGPGLAGLSSYNEQFF. Supplemented by reference TRBV11-3 and TRBJ2-1, the full variable domain reads EAGVVQSPRYKIIEKKQPVAFWCNPISGHNTLYWYLQNLGQGPELLIRYENEEAVDDSQLPKDRFSAERLKGVDSTLKIQPAELGDSAVYLCASSPRGPGLAGLSSYNEQFFGPGTRLTVL.

This chain links TRBV7-9 with TRBJ1-6; tentative D call: TRBD1 (5 bases). Per the germline V gene, CDR1 is SEHNR and CDR2 is FQNEAQ (reference sequence). The CDR3 is 16 amino acids. Trimming removed 4 bases at V and 5 bases at J, with 15 bases between. CDR3 nucleotides: TGTGCCAGCAGCTCAGACAGTATCTTAGATAATTCACCCCTCCACTTT. This codes for CASSSDSILDNSPLHF.

This rearrangement joins TRBV20-1 to TRBJ2-2; TRBD1 matches at 8 bases. With 0 bases clipped from V and 1 base from J, the junction kept 7 bases outside the gene matches. Germline V CDR1 and CDR2: DFQATT, SNEGSKA (reference sequence). The CDR3 is made up of 17 amino acids. CDR3 protein: CSARDLYGQGNTGELFF. CDR3 in DNA: TGCAGTGCTAGAGATTTATACGGACAGGGGAACACCGGGGAGCTGTTTTTT.

The chain has TRBV5-6 and TRBJ2-5; D call uncertain. This CDR3 is 15 amino acids long. Between the trimmed V and J ends, which lost 1 base and 5 bases, there was a span of 15 bases. The germline gives CDR1 SGHDT, CDR2 YYEEEE. CDR3 residues: CASSLRAVSWETQYF. In DNA form, the CDR3 reads TGTGCCAGCAGCTTGCGGGCAGTAAGTTGGGAGACCCAGTACTTC.

The gene calls are TRBV5-1 and TRBJ2-1; no reliable D call. Germline V gene lookup returns CDR1 SGHRS and CDR2 YFSETQ. The CDR3 is made up of 13 amino acids. The ends were cut back, 7 bases at V and 8 bases at J, with 16 bases in the middle. This CDR3 reads CASRVVGPHEQFF. CDR3 in DNA: TGCGCCAGCCGGGTGGTGGGTCCCCATGAGCAGTTCTTC. The full variable domain, in which reference TRBV5-1 and TRBJ2-1 provide the parts outside the CDR3, is KAGVTQTPRYLIKTRGQQVTLSCSPISGHRSVSWYQQTPGQGLQFLFEYFSETQRNKGNFPGRFSGRQFSNSRSEMNVSTLELGDSALYLCASRVVGPHEQFFGPGTRLTVL.

This clonotype was counted a single time. The chain employs TRBV5-1 and TRBJ2-1, with D tentatively TRBD1 (5 bases). V was shortened by 2 bases and J by 7 bases, with 13 bases between the two germline ends. The CDR3 consists of 14 residues. CDR1 is SGHRS and CDR2 is YFSETQ in the germline V gene. CDR3: CASSFPRATNEQFF. Written as DNA, the CDR3 is TGCGCCAGCAGCTTTCCCAGGGCTACGAATGAGCAGTTCTTC. The full variable domain, in which reference TRBV5-1 and TRBJ2-1 provide the parts outside the CDR3, is KAGVTQTPRYLIKTRGQQVTLSCSPISGHRSVSWYQQTPGQGLQFLFEYFSETQRNKGNFPGRFSGRQFSNSRSEMNVSTLELGDSALYLCASSFPRATNEQFFGPGTRLTVL.

This clonotype appeared many times. V gene TRBV20-1 combines with J gene TRBJ2-7; D may be TRBD2 (7 bases). The V gene's germline CDR1 is DFQATT and CDR2 SNEGSKA (reference sequence). The CDR3 length is 14 residues. Trimming removed 3 bases from V and 6 bases from J, with 18 bases in between. The CDR3 loop reads CSASWWGGFSEQYF. CDR3 DNA: TGCAGTGCTAGCTGGTGGGGGGGCTTTTCCGAGCAGTACTTC.